These 24 T cell receptor beta chains share one sample of origin, sequenced in a study of early T cells in non-severe SARS-CoV-2 infection. TCRdb ran MiXCR on the 5' RACE reads and lists one entry per CDR3 protein. The table records about 42,000 distinct CDR3 sequences, approximately 5.9% of them present only once. This specimen was whole blood, taken at baseline. The receptor set was obtained from an adult who was a healthcare worker with PCR-confirmed SARS-CoV-2 infection or an uninfected control (not recorded which).

Only a few counts were recorded for this clonotype. The CDR3 DNA reads TGTGCCAGCAGCCAAGAAGTCCGGGGCCCAAACACCTTC. It specifies CASSQEVRGPNTF. The genes are TRBV3-1 and TRBJ1-2; D is perhaps TRBD1 (5 bases). Trimming pared 0 bases from V and 12 bases from J, leaving 14 bases between. Germline V gene sequence: CDR1 LGHDT, CDR2 YNNKEL (reference sequence). This CDR3 is 13 amino acids long.

A few counts support this clonotype. This rearrangement joins TRBV5-4 to TRBJ1-2; no reliable D call. The CDR3 is 12 residues long. Trimming removed 1 base from V and 7 bases from J, with 8 bases in between. CDR1 SGHNT and CDR2 YYREEE come from the germline V gene (reference sequence). The CDR3 nucleotides read TGTGCCAGCAGCTTGAGGAGTTCTGGCTACACCTTC. This translates into CASSLRSSGYTF.

This clonotype was seen at least ten times. V usage is TRBV3-1 and J usage is TRBJ2-2, with 8 bases aligning to TRBD2. The trim removed 5 bases at V and 6 bases at J, leaving 8 bases unmatched. Per the germline V gene, CDR1 is LGHDT and CDR2 is YNNKEL (reference sequence). The CDR3 spans 15 residues. CDR3 protein: CASSERTSLPGELFF. Written as DNA, the CDR3 is TGTGCCAGCAGCGAACGGACTAGCCTCCCCGGGGAGCTGTTTTTT.

This sequence joins TRBV18 and TRBJ1-5; D remains unclear. Germline V CDR1 and CDR2: KGHSH, LQKENI. This CDR3 is 15 amino acids long. The germline V and J ends were trimmed by 2 bases and 1 base, with 9 bases remaining between them. CDR3: CASSPEGYSNQPQHF. CDR3 DNA: TGTGCCAGCTCACCAGAAGGATACAGCAATCAGCCCCAGCATTTT.

This clonotype was picked up a small number of times. As DNA, the CDR3 is TGCGCCAGCAGCTTACCGGGACAGGGACTCTCCTACAATGAGCAGTTCTTC. Amino acid sequence: CASSLPGQGLSYNEQFF. The chain is built from TRBV5-1 and TRBJ2-1, with 9 nucleotides matching TRBD1. Germline lookup yields CDR1 SGHRS and CDR2 YFSETQ. This CDR3 has 17 residues. The V and J ends lost 2 bases and 0 bases, in that order; junction bases with no gene match: 6.

This clonotype showed up many times. V usage is TRBV20-1 and J usage is TRBJ2-4; no clear D gene. V dropped 5 bases and J dropped 3 bases, with 8 bases sitting between them. The CDR3 extends over 12 amino acids. The germline V gene encodes CDR1 DFQATT and CDR2 SNEGSKA (reference sequence). The CDR3 loop is CSADHDKNIQYF. The CDR3 DNA sequence: TGCAGTGCTGATCACGACAAAAACATTCAGTACTTC.

This clonotype was counted between two and nine times. The chain joins TRBV1 to TRBJ2-5; TRBD2, the table's D call, lacks a check against the DNA. TRBV1 is noted as a pseudogene. The CDR3 has 16 residues. The CDR3 loop reads CTSSPFGSGGAKTQYF. The CDR3 DNA reads as TGCACCAGCAGCCCCTTTGGTAGCGGGGGGGCGAAGACCCAGTACTTC.

This clonotype occurred once. This may be a read error, as it is one base from a much larger clone. The chain combines TRBV7-7 with TRBJ2-2; D is perhaps TRBD1 or TRBD2 (5 bases each). Per germline, CDR1 SSHAT and CDR2 FNYEAQ (reference sequence). This CDR3 has 16 amino acids. CDR3: CVSSPAGTPATGELFF. The CDR3 bases are TGTGTCAGCAGCCCAGCCGGGACGCCAGCGACCGGGGAGCTGTTTTTT.

This clonotype was seen many times. This CDR3 reads CASSTRTGTVSFTEAFF. CDR3 in DNA: TGTGCCAGCAGCACGCGGACAGGGACGGTTTCATTCACTGAAGCTTTCTTT. The V and J genes are TRBV7-8 and TRBJ1-1; 8 bases map to TRBD1. Germline CDR1 SGHVS, CDR2 FQNEAQ. The V segment lost 5 bases and the J segment 4 bases; nucleotides outside the gene matches: 15. CDR3 length: 17 residues.

This clonotype occurred a few times. This chain links TRBV18 with TRBJ1-2; maybe TRBD1 (5 bases). The germline V and J ends were trimmed by 8 bases and 3 bases, with 7 bases remaining between them. The CDR3 sequence is 11 residues long. From germline, CDR1 is KGHSH and CDR2 LQKENI. CDR3 sequence (DNA): TGTGCCAGCGGGACGGACTATGGCTACACCTTC. Translation gives CASGTDYGYTF.

Within the sample, this clonotype is medium-sized (0.01 to 0.1%). The rearrangement links TRBV7-9 to TRBJ1-2, with 7 positions matching TRBD1. CDR3 size: 15 residues. Per the germline V gene, CDR1 is SEHNR and CDR2 is FQNEAQ (reference sequence). The trim removed 5 bases at V and 1 base at J, leaving 7 bases unmatched. CDR3 in amino acids: CASSPRTGLNYGYTF. The CDR3 DNA is TGTGCCAGCAGCCCCCGGACAGGTCTTAACTATGGCTACACCTTC.

This clonotype was counted between two and nine times. The chain recombines TRBV6-5 with TRBJ1-4; D is possibly TRBD1 (5 bases). With 2 bases removed from V and 7 bases from J, the gap between germline ends came to 17 bases. The CDR3 extends over 16 amino acids. Per the germline V gene, CDR1 is MNHEY and CDR2 is SVGAGI. In DNA, the CDR3 is TGTGCCAGCAGTTACGACTTATCAGGGTCAGGTGAAAAACTGTTTTTT. Translated: CASSYDLSGSGEKLFF.

V and J are TRBV28 and TRBJ2-7, with D possibly TRBD2 on 5 matching bases. Germline-derived CDR1 and CDR2 are MDHEN and SYDVKM. This CDR3 is built from 13 residues. V lost 1 base to trimming and J lost 4 bases, with 8 bases between them. Here the CDR3 DNA reads TGTGCCAGCAGTTTATCCCGAGGGTACGAGCAGTACTTC. It specifies CASSLSRGYEQYF.

This clonotype was seen many times. This chain connects TRBV6-2 or TRBV6-3 to TRBJ1-5, with unresolved D. CDR1 and CDR2 (germline): MNHEY, SVGEGT. This CDR3 region has 15 residues. The V gene lost 10 bases and the J gene lost 0 bases, with 16 bases spanning the gap. DNA for the CDR3: TGTGCCACCCGTACCGGCGCATATAGCAATCAGCCCCAGCATTTT. Protein product: CATRTGAYSNQPQHF.

V gene TRBV4-1 combines with J gene TRBJ2-1, with D possibly TRBD2 on 5 matching bases. The germline gives CDR1 MGHRA, CDR2 YSYEKL. The CDR3 runs 13 residues. V was trimmed by 1 base and J by 7 bases, leaving 8 bases between them. CDR3 in DNA: TGCGCCAGCAGCCAAGGACTATTTAATGAGCAGTTCTTC. This sequence encodes CASSQGLFNEQFF.

Ten or more counts support this clonotype. The chain couples TRBV20-1 to TRBJ1-1; D might be TRBD1 (6 bases). CDR1 is DFQATT and CDR2 is SNEGSKA in the germline V gene (reference sequence). This CDR3 is built from 13 residues. The V and J ends lost 3 bases and 5 bases respectively, with 13 bases between them. CDR3 DNA: TGCAGTGCTAGTGGGGGGCGAGGGACTGAAGCTTTCTTT. It codes for CSASGGRGTEAFF.

This clonotype was found many times. The chain employs TRBV7-8 and TRBJ2-7; tentatively, D is TRBD1 (6 bases). The germline CDR1 and CDR2 sequences are SGHVS and FQNEAQ. CDR3 size: 15 residues. V lost 5 bases, J lost 0 bases, and 14 bases lay in between. The DNA for the CDR3 is TGTGCCAGCAGCCCCAGGGGCCTAAGCTCCTACGAGCAGTACTTC. Translating it yields CASSPRGLSSYEQYF.

This clonotype was seen at least ten times. The chain employs TRBV18 and TRBJ1-6; the D gene is possibly TRBD1 (5 bases). The length of the CDR3 is 15 residues. Trimming shortened V by 4 bases and J by 5 bases, and 12 bases separated the two germline ends. The germline CDR1 and CDR2 sequences are KGHSH and LQKENI. CDR3 in amino acids: CASSQGNQNNSPLHF. CDR3 sequence (DNA): TGTGCCAGCTCACAGGGGAACCAAAATAATTCACCCCTCCACTTT.

The chain joins TRBV2 to TRBJ2-7; D is unresolved. With 8 bases removed from V and 0 bases from J, the gap between germline ends came to 17 bases. Germline V gives CDR1 SNHLY, CDR2 FYNNEI. There are 15 residues in the CDR3. In DNA form, the CDR3 reads TGTGCCAGCCGTCCTACCTCTATCCTCTCCTACGAGCAGTACTTC. Protein: CASRPTSILSYEQYF.

Ten or more counts support this clonotype. The V and J genes are TRBV7-8 and TRBJ1-1, with a tentative D call TRBD1 (6 bases). The CDR3 has 14 amino acids. Between the trimmed V and J ends, which lost 3 bases and 2 bases, there was a span of 10 bases. Per germline, CDR1 SGHVS and CDR2 FQNEAQ. The CDR3 region is CASSFGTINTEAFF. For the CDR3, the DNA is TGTGCCAGCAGCTTCGGGACAATTAACACTGAAGCTTTCTTT.

The chain is built from TRBV20-1 and TRBJ1-6, with 12 bases fitting TRBD1. CDR3 size: 19 residues. Trimming removed 3 bases from V and 2 bases from J; junction bases left unmatched: 11. Germline CDR1 and CDR2: DFQATT and SNEGSKA (reference sequence). The CDR3 region has the DNA TGCAGTGCTAGGGGGACAGGGGGCGCTGGAGTAACCTATAATTCACCCCTCCACTTT. Amino acid sequence: CSARGTGGAGVTYNSPLHF.

The chain has TRBV28 and TRBJ1-5; D ambiguous. The CDR3 consists of 13 residues. V lost 3 bases, J lost 0 bases, and 3 bases lay in between. CDR1 and CDR2 from the germline V gene are MDHEN and SYDVKM. CDR3 DNA: TGTGCCAGCAGTTTTGTTAGCAATCAGCCCCAGCATTTT. This translates into CASSFVSNQPQHF.

This clonotype was observed many times. The J gene is TRBJ1-6, the V gene TRBV19, with D perhaps TRBD1 (5 bases). The CDR3 has 14 residues. V dropped 7 bases and J dropped 8 bases, with 15 bases sitting between them. The V gene's germline CDR1 is LNHDA and CDR2 SQIVND (reference sequence). In DNA, the CDR3 is TGTGCCAGTAAACCCCAGGGAATTGATTCACCCCTCCACTTT. Its protein is CASKPQGIDSPLHF.

This chain joins TRBV21-1 and TRBJ2-1; the D segment call TRBD1 is taken from the table without a DNA check. TRBV21-1 corresponds to a pseudogene. This CDR3 spans 16 amino acids. The CDR3 nucleotides are TGTGCCAGCAGCATGAACGTTACCGAGACAGGGGTTGGGCAGTTCTTC. This encodes CASSMNVTETGVGQFF.